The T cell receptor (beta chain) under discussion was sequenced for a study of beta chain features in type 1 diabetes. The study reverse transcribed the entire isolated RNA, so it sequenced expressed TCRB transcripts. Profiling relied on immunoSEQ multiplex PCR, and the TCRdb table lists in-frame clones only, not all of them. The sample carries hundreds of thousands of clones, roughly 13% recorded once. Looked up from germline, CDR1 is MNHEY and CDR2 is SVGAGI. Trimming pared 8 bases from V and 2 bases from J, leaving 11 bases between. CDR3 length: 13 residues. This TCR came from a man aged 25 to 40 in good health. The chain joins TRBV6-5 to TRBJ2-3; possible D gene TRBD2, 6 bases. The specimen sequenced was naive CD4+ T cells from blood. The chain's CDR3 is CASGRGYTDTQYF. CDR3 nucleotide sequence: TGTGCCAGCGGACGGGGGTACACAGATACGCAGTATTTT.